Included here is one T cell receptor (beta chain) sequence, with context. The sample is drawn from a study of cytomegalovirus exposure and HLA in healthy donors. PCR was performed using 60 Vbeta and 13 Jbeta primers. TCRdb's copy holds only in-frame clones and misses some; the assay was immunoSEQ multiplex PCR. Found here are 100,000 to 150,000 clones, around 78% of them singletons; the top ten hold 20%. The CDR3 is 17 residues long. CDR1 and CDR2 (germline): SGDLS, YYNGEE. V lost 3 bases, J lost 5 bases, and 9 bases stayed unmatched. The rearrangement joins TRBV9 to TRBJ2-1; TRBD2 matches at 12 bases. The sequenced sample was PBMCs. The receptor comes from a man aged 18 to 29 in good health and CMV-seropositive. This CDR3 is CASSEPWTSGVNNEQFF. The CDR3 DNA sequence: TGTGCCAGCAGCGAACCCTGGACTAGCGGGGTGAACAATGAGCAGTTCTTC.